This record covers a single T cell receptor (beta chain). There are 15 residues in the CDR3. Germline CDR1 reads LGHNA; CDR2 reads YSLEER. V gave up 4 bases and J gave up 1 base, with 11 bases separating them. The source of the sample is a study of T cell changes during pregnancy in multiple sclerosis. The method was immunoSEQ multiplex PCR; TCRdb's version includes in-frame clones alone and lacks a portion of them. The sample lists 40,000 to 55,000 clones, almost 95% occurring once. This chain connects TRBV4-3 to TRBJ2-1; no reliable D call. The receptor was derived from a female donor with multiple sclerosis, enrolled in a pregnancy study. The sequencing here drew on CD8+ T cells from peripheral blood mononuclear cells, taken in the first trimester of pregnancy. CDR3 loop: CASSREVDSYNEQFF. The CDR3 DNA is TGCGCCAGCAGCCGTGAGGTTGATTCCTACAATGAGCAGTTCTTC.